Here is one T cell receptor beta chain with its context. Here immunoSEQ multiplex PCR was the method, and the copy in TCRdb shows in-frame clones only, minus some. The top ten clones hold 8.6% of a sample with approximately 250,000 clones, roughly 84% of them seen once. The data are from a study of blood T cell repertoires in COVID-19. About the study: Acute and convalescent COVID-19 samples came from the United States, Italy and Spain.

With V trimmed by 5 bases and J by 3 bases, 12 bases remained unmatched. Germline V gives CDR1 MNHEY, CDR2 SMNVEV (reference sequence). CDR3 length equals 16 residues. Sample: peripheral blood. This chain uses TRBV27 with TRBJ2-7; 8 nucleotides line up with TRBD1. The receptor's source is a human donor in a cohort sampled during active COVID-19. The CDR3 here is CASSPVGTGSIYEQYF. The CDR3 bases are TGTGCCAGCAGTCCCGTGGGGACAGGATCTATCTACGAGCAGTACTTC.